The next 18 T cell receptor beta chains were all read from a single sample in a study of blood T cell repertoires in COVID-19. Method: immunoSEQ multiplex PCR; TCRdb's copy keeps in-frame clones and lacks some. Of some 150,000 clones listed, approximately 80% are singletons. Sequencing input: peripheral blood. These TCRs come from a woman aged 45-60 years with acute or convalescent COVID-19.

The CDR3 loop is CASSPGQKYEQYF. The CDR3 DNA follows: TGTGCCAGCAGTCCGGGACAAAAATACGAGCAGTACTTC. This rearrangement joins TRBV12-3 or TRBV12-4 to TRBJ2-7; a weak D match, TRBD1 (6 bases). Trimming pared 5 bases from V and 4 bases from J, leaving 12 bases between. This CDR3 region has 13 residues.

This chain links TRBV4-1 with TRBJ1-1; no reliable D call. The V end lost 6 bases, the J end lost 5 bases, and 10 bases lay between the germline ends. CDR1 is MGHRA and CDR2 is YSYEKL in the germline V gene. The CDR3 runs 12 residues. This chain's CDR3 is CASRRSGTEAFF. In nucleotides, the CDR3 is TGCGCCAGCAGACGAAGCGGAACTGAAGCTTTCTTT.

The V gene is TRBV7-9, the J gene TRBJ2-3, with 7 bases fitting TRBD1. In germline, CDR1 is SEHNR, CDR2 FQNEAQ (reference sequence). This CDR3 has 17 residues. J was trimmed by 5 bases and V by 0 bases; bases with no gene match: 11. The CDR3: CASSLAHQGVSVDTQYF. CDR3 DNA: TGTGCCAGCAGCTTAGCGCATCAGGGGGTGTCTGTAGATACGCAGTATTTT.

J is TRBJ2-3 and V is TRBV28; TRBD2 aligns across 7 bases. V was pared by 5 bases and J by 5 bases, with 4 bases of the junction left unmatched. The germline V gene encodes CDR1 MDHEN and CDR2 SYDVKM. This CDR3 has 13 amino acids. CDR3 nucleotides: TGTGCCAGCAGTGGGGGGGGAATAGATACGCAGTATTTT. Translated: CASSGGGIDTQYF.

Worth noting for this clone: The same CDR3 is also encoded by other DNA sequences in this sample. J is TRBJ1-2 and V is TRBV12-3 or TRBV12-4, with TRBD1 matching 10 bases. This CDR3 region has 12 residues. Trimming removed 6 bases from V and 8 bases from J; junction bases left unmatched: 3. In DNA, the CDR3 is TGTGCCAGCAGAGGACAGGGGGACGGCTACACCTTC. Protein: CASRGQGDGYTF.

There are a few counts of this clone. Different DNA sequences within this sample yield the same CDR3. The V call is TRBV28, the J call TRBJ1-2; TRBD1 matches 8 bases. Germline loops: CDR1 MDHEN, CDR2 SYDVKM. Trimming at V came to 3 bases and at J to 7 bases, leaving 4 bases not matched to a gene. This CDR3 is built from 13 residues. CDR3 protein: CASSFQGALGYTF. CDR3 bases: TGTGCCAGCAGTTTCCAGGGGGCTCTTGGCTACACCTTC.

The rearrangement links TRBV7-6 to TRBJ1-4; D perhaps matches TRBD1 (5 bases). The CDR3 has 16 amino acids. Looked up from germline, CDR1 is SGHVS and CDR2 is FNYEAQ. With 5 bases removed from V and 8 bases from J, the gap between germline ends came to 21 bases. CDR3 residues: CASSPSLDKSTEKLFF. The CDR3 nucleotides are TGTGCCAGCAGCCCGTCTTTGGACAAATCAACGGAAAAACTGTTTTTT.

The chain is built from TRBV7-2 and TRBJ1-1; D not certain. V shed 4 bases and J shed 1 base, with 7 bases lying between them. This CDR3 contains 13 residues. The germline gives CDR1 SGHTA, CDR2 FQGNSA. The CDR3 protein is CASSSRQNTEAFF. CDR3 DNA sequence: TGTGCCAGCAGCTCTCGACAGAACACTGAAGCTTTCTTT.

This chain uses TRBV28 with TRBJ1-2; TRBD1 matches 7 bases. There are 13 residues in the CDR3. V lost 2 bases, J lost 7 bases, and 4 bases stayed unmatched. Per germline, CDR1 MDHEN and CDR2 SYDVKM. Here the CDR3 reads CASSLEGARGYTF. The CDR3 nucleotides read TGTGCCAGCAGTTTAGAGGGGGCGCGTGGCTACACCTTC.

The chain joins TRBV5-1 to TRBJ2-3; D unresolved. The length of the CDR3 is 12 residues. The V gene lost 5 bases and the J gene lost 5 bases, with 9 bases spanning the gap. Germline V gene lookup returns CDR1 SGHRS and CDR2 YFSETQ. CDR3 in amino acids: CASSSHRDTQYF. The CDR3 nucleotides are TGCGCCAGCAGTTCCCATAGAGATACGCAGTATTTT.

The rearrangement joins TRBV14 to TRBJ2-7, with a tentative D call TRBD2 (5 bases). Germline assignment: CDR1 SGHDN and CDR2 FVKESK. There are 13 residues in the CDR3. V shed 4 bases and J shed 6 bases, with 13 bases lying between them. The CDR3 DNA follows: TGTGCCAGCAGCCTGAGCGGAGGACCCGAGCAGTACTTC. Its translation is CASSLSGGPEQYF.

The chain couples TRBV11-2 to TRBJ1-5, with 7 positions matching TRBD1. The CDR3 totals 15 residues. With 5 bases clipped from V and 11 bases from J, the junction kept 15 bases outside the gene matches. Looked up from germline, CDR1 is SGHAT and CDR2 is FQNNGV. The CDR3 DNA is TGTGCCAGCAGCCGGGACAGCCGAATGGAATCAGCCCAGCATTTT. It codes for CASSRDSRMESAQHF.

The chain recombines TRBV2 with TRBJ1-2, with TRBD1 matching 7 bases. In germline, CDR1 is SNHLY, CDR2 FYNNEI. The CDR3 is made up of 13 amino acids. After removal of 3 bases from V and 8 bases from J, the junction contained 6 bases not matched to a gene. The CDR3: CASSERPQGGYTF. CDR3 nucleotides: TGTGCCAGCAGTGAGAGGCCACAGGGGGGCTACACCTTC. The complete variable domain, with remaining parts taken from reference TRBV2 and TRBJ1-2, reads EPEVTQTPSHQVTQMGQEVILRCVPISNHLYFYWYRQILGQKVEFLVSFYNNEISEKSEIFDDQFSVERPDGSNFTLKIRSTKLEDSAMYFCASSERPQGGYTFGSGTRLTVV.

The chain couples TRBV7-3 to TRBJ1-1, with TRBD1 matching over 7 bases. Per the germline V gene, CDR1 is SGHTA and CDR2 is FQGTGA. Unmatched junction bases numbered 11, after V lost 5 bases and J lost 8 bases. The CDR3 runs 14 residues. CDR3 DNA: TGTGCCAGCAGCCCTCATAAAGGGACAGACGAAGCTTTCTTT. Residues: CASSPHKGTDEAFF. Full variable domain (remainder filled in from reference TRBV7-3 and TRBJ1-1): GAGVSQTPSNKVTEKGKYVELRCDPISGHTALYWYRQSLGQGPEFLIYFQGTGAADDSGLPNDRFFAVRPEGSVSTLKIQRTERGDSAVYLCASSPHKGTDEAFFGQGTRLTVV.

The chain is built from TRBV12-5 and TRBJ1-2, with D possibly matching TRBD1 (5 bases). Trimming removed 6 bases from V and 7 bases from J, with 18 bases in between. The CDR3 totals 14 residues. Germline-derived CDR1 and CDR2 are LGHNT and FRNRAP. CDR3: CASGSGALGSGYTF. The CDR3 coding sequence is TGTGCTAGTGGCTCTGGGGCCCTGGGGTCTGGCTACACCTTC.

This chain links TRBV7-3 with TRBJ1-1, with no clear D. Germline CDR1 reads SGHTA; CDR2 reads FQGTGA. Trimming pared 8 bases from V and 3 bases from J, leaving 13 bases between. The CDR3 is 13 amino acids. As DNA, the CDR3 is TGTGCCAGCTCAAGCTCTCGCGACACTGAAGCTTTCTTT. Its protein is CASSSSRDTEAFF.

The chain employs TRBV6-6 and TRBJ1-6, with TRBD1 as a possible D gene (5 bases). This CDR3 region has 12 residues. The V and J ends lost 7 bases and 14 bases respectively, with 15 bases between them. Germline assignment: CDR1 MNHNY and CDR2 SVGAGI (reference sequence). DNA of the CDR3: TGTGCCAGCACCAACCCCCAGGGAACCCTCCACTTT. Amino acid sequence: CASTNPQGTLHF.

The V gene is TRBV11-3, the J gene TRBJ2-3, with a tentative D call TRBD1 (7 bases). V lost 2 bases, J lost 6 bases, and 18 bases lay in between. The CDR3 spans 16 residues. Germline CDR1 and CDR2: SGHNT and YENEEA. In DNA, the CDR3 is TGTGCCAGCAGCTTATCCAGGGGGGTGGAAGCGGATACGCAGTATTTT. Amino acid sequence: CASSLSRGVEADTQYF.